Each of the 19 T cell receptor beta chains below was sequenced from the same sample in a study of T cell responses to AZD1222 COVID-19 vaccine. The data were produced by immunoSEQ multiplex PCR, yet TCRdb's version contains in-frame clones alone and is incomplete. The profile shows some 170,000 clones, about 88% of them singletons. Specimen: peripheral blood, collected on day 0 of AZD1222 vaccination. The receptors originated from an adult in good health.

This clone was seen only once. The V and J genes are TRBV3-1 (or the pseudogene TRBV3-2) and TRBJ1-1, with 9 bases lining up with TRBD1. The V segment lost 4 bases and the J segment 6 bases; nucleotides outside the gene matches: 3. Looked up from germline, CDR1 is LGHDT and CDR2 is YNNKEL (reference sequence). The CDR3 contains 13 residues. In DNA, the CDR3 is TGTGCCAGCAGCCCGACAGGGGGGTCTGAAGCTTTCTTT. This gives the protein CASSPTGGSEAFF.

V usage is TRBV29-1 and J usage is TRBJ1-1; possibly TRBD1 for D (5 bases). The CDR3 is 15 amino acids. Trimming pared 1 base from V and 3 bases from J, leaving 15 bases between. The germline V gene has CDR1 SQVTM and CDR2 ANQGSEA. CDR3 loop: CSVEARGVVDTEAFF. In DNA, the CDR3 is TGCAGCGTTGAAGCACGGGGCGTTGTGGACACTGAAGCTTTCTTT. Complete variable domain (other parts from reference TRBV29-1 and TRBJ1-1): SAVISQKPSRDICQRGTSLTIQCQVDSQVTMMFWYRQQPGQSLTLIATANQGSEATYESGFVIDKFPISRPNLTFSTLTVSNMSPEDSSIYLCSVEARGVVDTEAFFGQGTRLTVV.

The chain couples TRBV18 to TRBJ1-5; possibly TRBD1 for D (5 bases). Between the trimmed V and J ends, which lost 5 bases and 3 bases, there was a span of 11 bases. Looked up from germline, CDR1 is KGHSH and CDR2 is LQKENI. The CDR3 is made up of 14 amino acids. The CDR3 here is CASSIGDFNQPQHF. The DNA for the CDR3 is TGTGCCAGCTCAATAGGGGACTTCAATCAGCCCCAGCATTTT.

This chain connects TRBV7-9 to TRBJ1-1; no definite D call. CDR1 and CDR2 from the germline V gene are SEHNR and FQNEAQ (reference sequence). This CDR3 comprises 15 residues. The germline V and J ends were trimmed by 5 bases and 1 base, with 14 bases remaining between them. The CDR3: CASSESIGENTEAFF. DNA of the CDR3: TGTGCCAGCAGCGAAAGTATTGGGGAGAACACTGAAGCTTTCTTT.

About this clone itself: The sample holds other DNA sequences that translate to the same CDR3. The chain recombines TRBV19 with TRBJ2-1; TRBD2 is a possible D gene (7 bases). This CDR3 comprises 13 residues. Trimming pared 6 bases from V and 3 bases from J, leaving 9 bases between. CDR1 and CDR2 from the germline V gene are LNHDA and SQIVND (reference sequence). CDR3 coding DNA: TGTGCCAGTAGCGGGGGGCTCTACAATGAGCAGTTCTTC. This codes for CASSGGLYNEQFF.

The chain employs TRBV3-1 (or the pseudogene TRBV3-2) and TRBJ2-5, with D hard to call. This CDR3 spans 13 amino acids. V shed 3 bases and J shed 4 bases, with 9 bases lying between them. The germline gives CDR1 LGHDT, CDR2 YNNKEL (reference sequence). The CDR3 DNA is TGTGCCAGCAGCCACCGGGCGGCAGAGACCCAGTACTTC. Protein product: CASSHRAAETQYF.

This clone was observed a handful of times. The CDR3 loop is CAWSVAYLLRNTEAFF. CDR3 bases: TGTGCCTGGAGTGTAGCGTATTTGCTTCGGAACACTGAAGCTTTCTTT. The V gene is TRBV30, the J gene TRBJ1-1; D is undetermined. V was cut by 0 bases and J by 1 base, with 15 bases left in between. Germline CDR1 GTSNPN, CDR2 SVGIG (reference sequence). The CDR3 loop spans 16 amino acids.

The chain carries TRBV19 and TRBJ2-5; 15 bases match TRBD2. The V and J ends lost 5 bases and 5 bases, in that order; junction bases with no gene match: 9. The length of the CDR3 is 17 residues. Germline CDR1 reads LNHDA; CDR2 reads SQIVND (reference sequence). The chain's CDR3 is CASSSRTSGGAGETQYF. The CDR3 DNA reads TGTGCCAGTAGTTCCCGGACTAGCGGGGGGGCCGGGGAGACCCAGTACTTC.

This chain links TRBV5-1 with TRBJ2-7, with no clear D. CDR1 and CDR2 from the germline V gene are SGHRS and YFSETQ. The CDR3 length is 14 residues. Deletions cut 0 bases from V and 6 bases from J, with 13 bases between. The CDR3 region is CASSLDRLSSEQYF. CDR3 nucleotides: TGCGCCAGCAGCTTGGATCGTCTCTCCAGCGAGCAGTACTTC.

The CDR3 nucleotides are TGTGCCAGCAGTCCGGACACGATGAGCTCCTACAATGAGCAGTTCTTC. Encoded protein: CASSPDTMSSYNEQFF. V gene TRBV5-4 combines with J gene TRBJ2-1, with D possibly being TRBD1 (5 bases). Germline V lookup: CDR1 SGHNT, CDR2 YYREEE (reference sequence). Trimming took 5 bases from V and 0 from J, leaving 15 bases between them. The CDR3 has 16 residues.

With regard to this clone: Other DNA sequences in the sample encode the same CDR3. V gene TRBV5-1 combines with J gene TRBJ1-2; D ambiguous. V lost 0 bases, J lost 2 bases, and 5 bases lay in between. Germline CDR1 SGHRS, CDR2 YFSETQ. CDR3 length: 13 amino acids. The CDR3 protein is CASSLGGNYGYTF. The CDR3 DNA reads as TGCGCCAGCAGCTTGGGCGGCAACTATGGCTACACCTTC. The full variable domain, in which reference TRBV5-1 and TRBJ1-2 provide the parts outside the CDR3, is KAGVTQTPRYLIKTRGQQVTLSCSPISGHRSVSWYQQTPGQGLQFLFEYFSETQRNKGNFPGRFSGRQFSNSRSEMNVSTLELGDSALYLCASSLGGNYGYTFGSGTRLTVV.

This clone has a handful of counts. The chain employs TRBV9 and TRBJ1-2; 10 positions agree with TRBD1. In germline, CDR1 is SGDLS, CDR2 YYNGEE. The CDR3 extends over 15 amino acids. V gave up 6 bases and J gave up 5 bases; unmatched junction bases: 10. Here the CDR3 reads CASTEGTGVVYGYTF. The CDR3 DNA reads TGTGCCAGCACCGAAGGGACAGGGGTTGTGTATGGCTACACCTTC.

In DNA, the CDR3 is TGTGCCAGTAGTCCACCCTTCCAGGCCGGGGGTCAGCCCCAGCATTTT. Residues: CASSPPFQAGGQPQHF. The gene calls are TRBV19 and TRBJ1-5, with a tentative D call TRBD1 (5 bases). Deletions cut 5 bases from V and 6 bases from J, with 20 bases between. The CDR3 consists of 16 residues. Germline CDR1 reads LNHDA; CDR2 reads SQIVND (reference sequence).

The chain employs TRBV28 and TRBJ1-4, with a possible D match to TRBD1 (5 bases). The CDR3 has 15 amino acids. Trimming shortened V by 6 bases and J by 2 bases, and 13 bases separated the two germline ends. Germline assignment: CDR1 MDHEN and CDR2 SYDVKM. CDR3 in amino acids: CASSPTGVTNEKLFF. The CDR3 coding sequence is TGTGCCAGCAGCCCCACGGGGGTTACTAATGAAAAACTGTTTTTT.

A single count supports this clone. The genes are TRBV6-2 or TRBV6-3 and TRBJ2-3; TRBD1 is a possible D gene (5 bases). The germline V and J ends were trimmed by 5 bases and 2 bases, with 8 bases remaining between them. Germline CDR1 is MNHEY and CDR2 is SVGEGT. The CDR3 is made up of 13 amino acids. CDR3: CASSHRPTDTQYF. CDR3 coding DNA: TGTGCCAGCAGTCACAGGCCCACAGATACGCAGTATTTT.

The chain uses TRBV6-1 and TRBJ1-3; D gene ambiguous. V lost 2 bases to trimming and J lost 4 bases, with 6 bases between them. The CDR3 totals 13 residues. CDR1 and CDR2 from the germline V gene are MNHNS and SASEGT. As DNA, the CDR3 is TGTGCCAGCAGTGAAATTTTGGGAAACACCATATATTTT. Amino acids: CASSEILGNTIYF.

V usage is TRBV6-6 and J usage is TRBJ2-2; D is possibly TRBD2 (6 bases). The CDR3 consists of 14 residues. V was trimmed by 8 bases and J by 1 base, leaving 11 bases between them. CDR1 and CDR2 (germline): MNHNY, SVGAGI (reference sequence). The chain's CDR3 is CASFIGRNTGELFF. DNA of the CDR3: TGTGCCAGCTTTATCGGGAGGAACACCGGGGAGCTGTTTTTT.

In the case of this clone: Other DNA sequences in the sample encode the same CDR3. The rearrangement uses TRBV5-1 and TRBJ2-1, with TRBD2 matching 8 bases. CDR3 length equals 15 residues. Germline CDR1 is SGHRS and CDR2 is YFSETQ. Trimming took 4 bases from V and 3 from J; bases not matched to a gene: 6. DNA for the CDR3: TGCGCCAGCAGCAGAACTAGCGGAGGCTACAATGAGCAGTTCTTC. Amino acids: CASSRTSGGYNEQFF.

This chain connects TRBV30 to TRBJ1-5; D is unresolved. Germline V gene sequence: CDR1 GTSNPN, CDR2 SVGIG (reference sequence). The V end was cut by 2 bases, the J end by 1 base, with 12 bases between. The CDR3 consists of 15 residues. CDR3 residues: CAWSTSGLSNQPQHF. CDR3 nucleotides: TGTGCCTGGAGTACATCCGGACTAAGCAATCAGCCCCAGCATTTT. Using reference TRBV30 and TRBJ1-5 for the parts outside the CDR3, the full variable domain is SQTIHQWPATLVQPVGSPLSLECTVEGTSNPNLYWYRQAAGRGLQLLFYSVGIGQISSEVPQNLSASRPQDRQFILSSKKLLLSDSGFYLCAWSTSGLSNQPQHFGDGTRLSIL.